These 15 T cell receptor beta chains came from one sample sequenced in a study of cytomegalovirus exposure and HLA in healthy donors. The primer mix had 60 Vbeta and 13 Jbeta primers. TCRdb's copy holds only in-frame clones and misses some; the assay was immunoSEQ multiplex PCR. The sample shows about 200,000 clones, over 80% of them seen only once. Sequenced material: PBMCs. The receptor set was obtained from a boy aged 2 to 9 in good health and CMV-seronegative.

The J gene is TRBJ1-3, the V gene TRBV9; D might be TRBD1 (5 bases). Germline values: CDR1 SGDLS, CDR2 YYNGEE. The CDR3 runs to 17 residues. With 3 bases removed from V and 0 bases from J, the gap between germline ends came to 16 bases. The CDR3 sequence is CASSADSRPSSGNTIYF. For the CDR3, the DNA is TGTGCCAGCAGCGCCGACAGTCGCCCGAGCTCTGGAAACACCATATATTTT.

This clone was detected only once. The chain couples TRBV7-2 to TRBJ2-7; 9 bases are a match to TRBD2. Germline values: CDR1 SGHTA, CDR2 FQGNSA. The CDR3 extends over 14 amino acids. Germline trimming cut 1 base from V and 7 bases from J; bases unmatched to any gene: 5. The CDR3 is CASSLGLAGREQYF. The CDR3 DNA follows: TGTGCCAGCAGCTTAGGGCTAGCGGGGAGAGAGCAGTACTTC.

Written as DNA, the CDR3 is TGTGCCTGGAGACTGAAGGGACAGGTGAATTCACCCCTCCACTTT. The encoded protein is CAWRLKGQVNSPLHF. The chain is built from TRBV30 and TRBJ1-6, with 8 positions matching TRBD1. Looked up from germline, CDR1 is GTSNPN and CDR2 is SVGIG (reference sequence). The CDR3 has 15 amino acids. Unmatched junction bases numbered 8, after V lost 3 bases and J lost 7 bases.

The V and J genes are TRBV7-6 and TRBJ2-3; 9 bases map to TRBD1. From germline, CDR1 is SGHVS and CDR2 FNYEAQ. V lost 5 bases and J lost 4; bases outside the gene matches: 10. The CDR3 consists of 16 residues. The CDR3, as DNA: TGTGCCAGCAGCCCTCGGGCGACAGGGGGGGCAGATACGCAGTATTTT. Translation: CASSPRATGGADTQYF.

The chain combines TRBV6-4 with TRBJ2-3; 10 nucleotides align to TRBD2. CDR1 and CDR2 from the germline V gene are MRHNA and SNTAGT. This CDR3 is 15 amino acids long. Unmatched junction bases numbered 5, after V lost 7 bases and J lost 1 base. CDR3 bases: TGTGCCAGCACCAGGACTAGCGGAGGCACAGATACGCAGTATTTT. This encodes CASTRTSGGTDTQYF.

V gene TRBV19 combines with J gene TRBJ2-7; 11 bases match TRBD2. V dropped 3 bases and J dropped 3; count of bases not matched to a gene: 4. CDR3 size: 15 residues. Germline assignment: CDR1 LNHDA and CDR2 SQIVND (reference sequence). The chain's CDR3 is CASSMGTSGSYEQYF. In DNA, the CDR3 is TGTGCCAGTAGTATGGGGACTAGCGGAAGCTACGAGCAGTACTTC.

The chain couples TRBV27 to TRBJ2-7; 12 nucleotides agree with TRBD2. The CDR3 sequence is 16 residues long. V lost 5 bases to trimming and J lost 3 bases; unmatched junction nucleotides: 8. In germline, CDR1 is MNHEY, CDR2 SMNVEV (reference sequence). CDR3 loop: CASSPRLAGEDYEQYF. Written as DNA, the CDR3 is TGTGCCAGCAGTCCAAGACTAGCGGGGGAGGACTACGAGCAGTACTTC.

The gene calls are TRBV6-1 and TRBJ2-7, with 10 positions matching TRBD2. This CDR3 has 16 residues. Germline CDR1 is MNHNS and CDR2 is SASEGT. V trimming: 3 bases; J trimming: 4 bases; junction bases outside the gene matches: 9. CDR3 DNA: TGTGCCAGCAGTGATGGGCTAGCGGGGGCGGGATACGAGCAGTACTTC. The encoded protein is CASSDGLAGAGYEQYF.

The CDR3: CASSLEGGGETQYF. CDR3 DNA sequence: TGTGCCAGCAGCTTAGAGGGCGGGGGGGAGACCCAGTACTTC. The V call is TRBV7-6, the J call TRBJ2-5, with TRBD2 matching 8 bases. Trimming removed 1 base from V and 5 bases from J; junction bases left unmatched: 3. This CDR3 contains 14 residues. CDR1 and CDR2 from the germline V gene are SGHVS and FNYEAQ.

This rearrangement joins TRBV13 to TRBJ2-5; 15 bases agree with TRBD2. The CDR3 length is 15 residues. CDR1 PRHDT and CDR2 FYEKMQ come from the germline V gene (reference sequence). The V segment lost 4 bases and the J segment 4 bases; nucleotides outside the gene matches: 1. The CDR3 sequence: CASSSGLAGGETQYF. DNA for the CDR3: TGTGCCAGCAGCTCGGGACTAGCGGGAGGAGAGACCCAGTACTTC.

This clone was counted once. The CDR3 loop reads CASSLALLREGQETQYF. The CDR3 DNA reads TGTGCCAGCAGCTTGGCTCTTTTGCGGGAGGGCCAAGAGACCCAGTACTTC. The chain has TRBV5-6 and TRBJ2-5, with TRBD2 matching 9 bases. The CDR3 runs to 17 residues. Germline V lookup: CDR1 SGHDT, CDR2 YYEEEE. J gave up 1 base and V 0 bases, and 7 bases lay outside the gene matches.

The V and J genes are TRBV30 and TRBJ1-2; 8 bases fit TRBD1. V was pared by 0 bases and J by 7 bases, with 4 bases of the junction left unmatched. Germline V gene sequence: CDR1 GTSNPN, CDR2 SVGIG (reference sequence). The CDR3 is made up of 13 amino acids. CDR3 DNA: TGTGCCTGGAGTGTTGCAGGGGGCTTTGGCTACACCTTC. Its protein product is CAWSVAGGFGYTF.

The chain carries TRBV6-4 and TRBJ1-1; D is unresolved. Germline V lookup: CDR1 MRHNA, CDR2 SNTAGT. Trimming removed 8 bases from V and 4 bases from J, with 8 bases in between. This CDR3 region has 11 residues. CDR3 region: CASPGSTEAFF. DNA for the CDR3: TGTGCCAGCCCCGGTAGCACTGAAGCTTTCTTT.

This clone has just a few counts. The chain couples TRBV5-1 to TRBJ2-5; maybe TRBD1 (7 bases). The V gene's germline CDR1 is SGHRS and CDR2 YFSETQ. V was cut by 4 bases and J by 2 bases, with 12 bases left in between. The CDR3 length is 14 residues. CDR3 sequence reads: CASSPQGGQETQYF. The CDR3 DNA follows: TGCGCCAGCAGCCCCCAGGGGGGACAAGAGACCCAGTACTTC.

The chain uses TRBV21-1 and TRBJ1-1; the D segment call TRBD1 is taken from the table without a DNA check. TRBV21-1 represents a pseudogene. This CDR3 has 15 amino acids. The chain's CDR3 is CASSKGQGMNTEAFF. The CDR3 DNA follows: TGTGCCAGCAGCAAAGGACAGGGAATGAACACTGAAGCTTTCTTT.